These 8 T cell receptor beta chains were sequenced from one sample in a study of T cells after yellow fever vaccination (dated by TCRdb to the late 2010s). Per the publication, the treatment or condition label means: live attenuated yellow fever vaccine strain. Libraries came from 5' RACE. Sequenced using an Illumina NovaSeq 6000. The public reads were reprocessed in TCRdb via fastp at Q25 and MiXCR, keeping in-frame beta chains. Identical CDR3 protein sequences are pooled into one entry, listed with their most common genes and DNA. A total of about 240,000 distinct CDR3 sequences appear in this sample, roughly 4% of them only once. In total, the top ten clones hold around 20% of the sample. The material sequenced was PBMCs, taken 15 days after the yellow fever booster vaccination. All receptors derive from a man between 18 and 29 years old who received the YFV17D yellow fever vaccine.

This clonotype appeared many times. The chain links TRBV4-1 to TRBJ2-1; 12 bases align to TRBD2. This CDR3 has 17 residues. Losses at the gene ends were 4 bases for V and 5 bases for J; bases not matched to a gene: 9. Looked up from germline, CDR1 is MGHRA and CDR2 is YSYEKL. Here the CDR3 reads CASSRRLAGVNDNEQFF. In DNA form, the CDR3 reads TGCGCCAGCAGCCGTCGACTAGCGGGGGTGAACGACAATGAGCAGTTCTTC.

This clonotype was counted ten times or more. This CDR3 reads CASSQSPTSSNTGELFF. The CDR3 DNA is TGCGCCAGCAGCCAAAGTCCGACAAGTTCGAACACCGGGGAGCTGTTTTTT. The V gene is TRBV5-1, the J gene TRBJ2-2; no firm D call. The CDR3 runs to 17 residues. In germline, CDR1 is SGHRS, CDR2 YFSETQ. V lost 4 bases, J lost 0 bases, and 16 bases lay in between.

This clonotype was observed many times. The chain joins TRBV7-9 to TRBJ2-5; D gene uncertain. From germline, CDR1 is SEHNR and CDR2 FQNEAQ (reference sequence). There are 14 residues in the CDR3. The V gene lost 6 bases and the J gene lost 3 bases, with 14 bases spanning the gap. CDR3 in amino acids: CASRQPTGKETQYF. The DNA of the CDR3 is TGTGCCAGCAGACAACCGACTGGAAAAGAGACCCAGTACTTC.

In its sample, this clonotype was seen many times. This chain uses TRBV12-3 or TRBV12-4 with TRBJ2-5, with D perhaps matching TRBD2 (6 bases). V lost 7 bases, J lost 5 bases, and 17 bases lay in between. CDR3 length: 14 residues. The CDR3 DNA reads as TGTGCCAGCAATTACAGGAGGGGCCTTGAGACCCAGTACTTC. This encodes CASNYRRGLETQYF.

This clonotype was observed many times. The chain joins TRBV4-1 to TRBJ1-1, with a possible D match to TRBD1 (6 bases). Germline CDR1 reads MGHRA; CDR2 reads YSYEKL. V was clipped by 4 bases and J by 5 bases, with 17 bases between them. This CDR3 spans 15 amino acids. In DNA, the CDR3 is TGCGCCAGCAGCCTAACGGACAGCCCGAGGACTGAAGCTTTCTTT. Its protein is CASSLTDSPRTEAFF.

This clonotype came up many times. The CDR3 loop reads CASSSDGFQGTQYF. The DNA for the CDR3 is TGTGCCAGCAGCTCCGATGGCTTTCAGGGGACCCAGTACTTC. The V gene is TRBV7-2, the J gene TRBJ2-5; tentatively, D is TRBD1 (5 bases). The CDR3 consists of 14 residues. Trimming removed 4 bases from V and 7 bases from J, with 16 bases in between. CDR1 and CDR2 from the germline V gene are SGHTA and FQGNSA. The full variable domain, with the rest looked up from reference TRBV7-2 and TRBJ2-5, is GAGVSQSPSNKVTEKGKDVELRCDPISGHTALYWYRQSLGQGLEFLIYFQGNSAPDKSGLPSDRFSAERTGGSVSTLTIQRTQQEDSAVYLCASSSDGFQGTQYFGPGTRLLVL.

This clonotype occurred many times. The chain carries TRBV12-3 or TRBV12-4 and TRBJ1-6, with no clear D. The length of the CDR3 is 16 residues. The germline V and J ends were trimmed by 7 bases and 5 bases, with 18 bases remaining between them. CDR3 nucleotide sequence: TGTGCCAGCACTCCCGCTTTGGGCAGTAATAATTCACCCCTCCACTTT. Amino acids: CASTPALGSNNSPLHF.

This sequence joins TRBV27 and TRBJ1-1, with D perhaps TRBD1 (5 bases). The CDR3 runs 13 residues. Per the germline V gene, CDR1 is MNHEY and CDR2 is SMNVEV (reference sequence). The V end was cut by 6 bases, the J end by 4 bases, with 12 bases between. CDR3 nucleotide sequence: TGTGCCAGCAGAACGGGACGGGGCACTGAAGCTTTCTTT. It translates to CASRTGRGTEAFF.